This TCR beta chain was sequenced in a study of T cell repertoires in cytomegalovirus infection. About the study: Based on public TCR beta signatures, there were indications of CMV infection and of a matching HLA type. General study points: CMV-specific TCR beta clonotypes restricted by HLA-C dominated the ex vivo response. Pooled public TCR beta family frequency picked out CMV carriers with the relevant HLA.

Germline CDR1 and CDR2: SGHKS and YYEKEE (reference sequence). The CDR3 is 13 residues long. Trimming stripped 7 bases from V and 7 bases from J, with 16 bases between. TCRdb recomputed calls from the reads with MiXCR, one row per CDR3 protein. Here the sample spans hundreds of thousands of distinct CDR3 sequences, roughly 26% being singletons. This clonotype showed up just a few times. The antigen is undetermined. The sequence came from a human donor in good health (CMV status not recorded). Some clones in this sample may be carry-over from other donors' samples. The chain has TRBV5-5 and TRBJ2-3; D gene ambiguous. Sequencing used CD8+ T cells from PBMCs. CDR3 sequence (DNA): TGTGCCAGCTCGCTCAGTGGAGAAAATACGCAGTATTTT. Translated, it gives CASSLSGENTQYF.